A single sample is the source of the 19 T cell receptor beta chains below, sequenced in a study of cytomegalovirus exposure and HLA in healthy donors. Profiled with immunoSEQ multiplex PCR; TCRdb holds only in-frame clones, not every one. The sample consists of about 200,000 clones, roughly 85% of them appearing once. The sequenced sample consisted of PBMCs. Every receptor here comes from a woman aged 18-30 years in good health and CMV-seronegative.

V usage is TRBV5-1 and J usage is TRBJ1-5; the match to TRBD1 covers 8 bases. J lost 3 bases, V lost 4 bases, and 12 bases had no gene match. Looked up from germline, CDR1 is SGHRS and CDR2 is YFSETQ. The CDR3 is 17 residues long. CDR3 DNA: TGCGCCAGCAGCCCTCGACCGACAGGGGCCGACAATCAGCCCCAGCATTTT. Its protein is CASSPRPTGADNQPQHF. Full variable domain (rest looked up from reference TRBV5-1 and TRBJ1-5): KAGVTQTPRYLIKTRGQQVTLSCSPISGHRSVSWYQQTPGQGLQFLFEYFSETQRNKGNFPGRFSGRQFSNSRSEMNVSTLELGDSALYLCASSPRPTGADNQPQHFGDGTRLSIL.

The rearrangement joins TRBV5-1 to TRBJ2-3; D possibly corresponds to TRBD2 (6 bases). Trimming shortened V by 4 bases and J by 10 bases, and 16 bases separated the two germline ends. Germline CDR1 reads SGHRS; CDR2 reads YFSETQ. The CDR3 is made up of 13 amino acids. In nucleotides, the CDR3 is TGCGCCAGCAGCCCAACCCGGGACTTGGCGCAGTATTTT. Its translation: CASSPTRDLAQYF.

CDR3 loop: CASARVAGLHNEQFF. CDR3 bases: TGTGCCAGCGCTAGGGTGGCGGGTTTACACAATGAGCAGTTCTTC. This chain links TRBV5-6 with TRBJ2-1; D may be TRBD2 (5 bases). The CDR3 loop spans 15 amino acids. Trimming cost V 7 bases and J 5 bases, with 19 bases left between them. Germline V gene lookup returns CDR1 SGHDT and CDR2 YYEEEE.

The chain joins TRBV23-1 to TRBJ1-6, with TRBD1 identical over 7 bases. TRBV23-1 is designated an ORF whose function remains uncertain. V dropped 11 bases and J dropped 8; count of bases not matched to a gene: 9. There are 13 residues in the CDR3. CDR3 DNA: TGCGCCGCCACAGGGGATCCGGATTCACCCCTCCACTTT. Translating gives CAATGDPDSPLHF.

The genes are TRBV30 and TRBJ1-5; the match to TRBD1 covers 9 bases. The CDR3 loop spans 13 amino acids. Per the germline V gene, CDR1 is GTSNPN and CDR2 is SVGIG (reference sequence). The J segment lost 5 bases and the V segment lost 7 bases, leaving 6 bases of the junction unmatched. The CDR3 nucleotides read TGTGCCTACAGCCGGGACAGGGATCAGCCCCAGCATTTT. Translated, it gives CAYSRDRDQPQHF. Together with reference TRBV30 and TRBJ1-5, the CDR3 gives the full variable domain: SQTIHQWPATLVQPVGSPLSLECTVEGTSNPNLYWYRQAAGRGLQLLFYSVGIGQISSEVPQNLSASRPQDRQFILSSKKLLLSDSGFYLCAYSRDRDQPQHFGDGTRLSIL.

This clone was counted only a few times. The chain joins TRBV27 to TRBJ1-2; possibly TRBD1 for D (5 bases). Trimming removed 7 bases from V and 6 bases from J, with 15 bases in between. This CDR3 region has 13 residues. The germline V gene has CDR1 MNHEY and CDR2 SMNVEV (reference sequence). CDR3 sequence: CASISGDGDGYTF. CDR3 in DNA: TGTGCCAGCATCTCTGGGGACGGTGATGGCTACACCTTC.

The chain has TRBV19 and TRBJ2-5, with D maybe TRBD1 (5 bases). V was trimmed by 6 bases and J by 1 base, leaving 12 bases between them. Germline assignment: CDR1 LNHDA and CDR2 SQIVND (reference sequence). There are 14 residues in the CDR3. Here the CDR3 DNA reads TGTGCCAGTAGGGACATCTACCTCCAAGAGACCCAGTACTTC. Amino acid sequence: CASRDIYLQETQYF. The full variable domain, completed using reference TRBV19 and TRBJ2-5, is DGGITQSPKYLFRKEGQNVTLSCEQNLNHDAMYWYRQDPGQGLRLIYYSQIVNDFQKGDIAEGYSVSREKKESFPLTVTSAQKNPTAFYLCASRDIYLQETQYFGPGTRLLVL.

J is TRBJ1-1 and V is TRBV10-3, with TRBD1 as a possible D gene (6 bases). The CDR3 contains 14 residues. The germline V and J ends were trimmed by 0 bases and 1 base, with 6 bases remaining between them. The germline V gene encodes CDR1 ENHRY and CDR2 SYGVKD. CDR3 residues: CAISESGQNTEAFF. As DNA, the CDR3 is TGTGCCATCAGTGAGTCGGGACAGAACACTGAAGCTTTCTTT.

The chain employs TRBV6-5 and TRBJ2-1, with TRBD1 matching over 7 bases. Per the germline V gene, CDR1 is MNHEY and CDR2 is SVGAGI. V gave up 6 bases and J gave up 6 bases; unmatched junction bases: 2. The CDR3 totals 12 residues. CDR3 coding DNA: TGTGCCAGCAGCCGACAGGGCAATGAGCAGTTCTTC. Protein sequence: CASSRQGNEQFF.

The sample holds a few counts of this clone. The chain employs TRBV2 and TRBJ2-7; 11 nucleotides agree with TRBD2. This CDR3 is 14 amino acids long. Germline CDR1 is SNHLY and CDR2 is FYNNEI. V trimming: 8 bases; J trimming: 2 bases; junction bases outside the gene matches: 5. The CDR3: CASAGTSGPYEQYF. As DNA, the CDR3 is TGTGCCAGCGCCGGGACTAGCGGCCCCTACGAGCAGTACTTC.

This clone was seen just once. This chain's CDR3 is CAIRESETQYF. The CDR3 region has the DNA TGTGCCATCCGGGAGTCGGAGACCCAGTACTTC. The chain employs TRBV10-3 and TRBJ2-5; perhaps TRBD2 as D (6 bases). CDR3 length: 11 amino acids. Deletions cut 8 bases from V and 5 bases from J, with 9 bases between. CDR1 ENHRY and CDR2 SYGVKD come from the germline V gene.

This sequence joins TRBV2 and TRBJ1-5; D is unresolved. The CDR3 has 14 residues. The ends were cut back, 8 bases at V and 1 base at J, with 12 bases in the middle. CDR1 is SNHLY and CDR2 is FYNNEI in the germline V gene. CDR3 in amino acids: CASRGWESNQPQHF. The DNA for the CDR3 is TGTGCCAGCCGAGGGTGGGAAAGCAATCAGCCCCAGCATTTT.

The chain recombines TRBV6-1 with TRBJ2-3; D possibly corresponds to TRBD2 (5 bases). V gave up 7 bases and J gave up 6 bases, with 8 bases separating them. CDR1 MNHNS and CDR2 SASEGT come from the germline V gene. The CDR3 spans 11 residues. The CDR3 bases are TGTGCCAGCAACCGGAGGGATACGCAGTATTTT. It yields the protein CASNRRDTQYF.

The chain couples TRBV10-3 to TRBJ1-1; no firm D call. V shed 11 bases and J shed 2 bases, with 12 bases lying between them. This CDR3 contains 12 residues. In germline, CDR1 is ENHRY, CDR2 SYGVKD. CDR3 coding DNA: TGTGCCGCCCGGACGGAAAACACTGAAGCTTTCTTT. Protein: CAARTENTEAFF.

The chain has TRBV30 and TRBJ1-1; D not resolved. With 0 bases removed from V and 0 bases from J, the gap between germline ends came to 5 bases. Germline CDR1 is GTSNPN and CDR2 is SVGIG (reference sequence). There are 13 residues in the CDR3. The CDR3 DNA reads as TGTGCCTGGAGTGTACTTCTGAACACTGAAGCTTTCTTT. Translation: CAWSVLLNTEAFF.

The V and J genes are TRBV6-1 and TRBJ2-2, with D uncertain. The V gene's germline CDR1 is MNHNS and CDR2 SASEGT. This CDR3 contains 15 residues. V was clipped by 2 bases and J by 1 base, with 8 bases between them. DNA of the CDR3: TGTGCCAGCAGTGAAAGTATGGGGAACACCGGGGAGCTGTTTTTT. Residues: CASSESMGNTGELFF.

V is TRBV13 and J is TRBJ1-1; unclear D gene. Trimming left V 2 bases short and J 0 bases short, with 13 bases between. The CDR3 spans 16 residues. CDR1 PRHDT and CDR2 FYEKMQ come from the germline V gene (reference sequence). This CDR3 reads CASSLRGSGMNTEAFF. The CDR3 nucleotides are TGTGCCAGCAGCTTACGGGGTAGTGGGATGAACACTGAAGCTTTCTTT.

CDR3 in amino acids: CASSLRYRGHSYEQYF. DNA for the CDR3: TGTGCCAGCAGCTTGAGGTACCGGGGGCACTCCTACGAGCAGTACTTC. The rearrangement joins TRBV5-6 to TRBJ2-7; TRBD1 or TRBD2 may be the D gene (6 bases each). The V end was cut by 1 base, the J end by 0 bases, with 14 bases between. The CDR3 extends over 16 amino acids. The germline V gene encodes CDR1 SGHDT and CDR2 YYEEEE. Based on the CDR3 plus reference TRBV5-6 and TRBJ2-7, the full variable domain is DAGVTQSPTHLIKTRGQQVTLRCSPKSGHDTVSWYQQALGQGPQFIFQYYEEEERQRGNFPDRFSGHQFPNYSSELNVNALLLGDSALYLCASSLRYRGHSYEQYFGPGTRLTVT.

The genes are TRBV6-1 and TRBJ2-1; 10 bases line up with TRBD2. The CDR3 is made up of 14 amino acids. Germline assignment: CDR1 MNHNS and CDR2 SASEGT. V was clipped by 7 bases and J by 4 bases; unmatched bases: 4. The CDR3 sequence: CASISGGAYNEQFF. CDR3 nucleotides: TGTGCCAGCATAAGCGGGGGGGCATACAATGAGCAGTTCTTC.